Reported below is one TCR beta chain. The clone's antigen remains unknown. No base quality values were provided; no much bigger clone lies one nucleotide off. The data originate from a study of T cells after yellow fever vaccination (dated by TCRdb to between 2018 and 2021). Regarding the study in general: The SMART-Seq v4 Ultra Low Input RNA kit was used to prepare libraries from fractions with low cell numbers. To follow T-cell clones before and after primary and booster YFV17D yellow fever vaccination, bulk TCR alpha and beta repertoires were sequenced over time. The cohort comprised two healthy male donors, one aged 18 to 29 and one aged 30 to 40 years. Blood was collected at multiple timepoints before and after primary and secondary immunization, and bulk PBMC replicates and cell subsets were isolated. The study at large found these results: A small fraction of clonotypes showed up in both the CD4 and CD8 compartments, probably as a result of convergent recombination. FACS-sorted repertoires could contain abundant contaminating clonotypes from the bulk population, so computational filtering was required. The secondary T-cell response was weaker than the primary response but faster, peaking on day 5 instead of day 15. Because the study included only a couple of donors, the extent to which the findings can be generalized is limited. Most clones expanded after primary vaccination (around 96% of CD4 and around nine tenths of CD8) were re-detected after the booster, suggesting that broad memory maintenance occurred.

The CDR3 measures 17 amino acids from cysteine to phenylalanine. Only CDR3 DNA is held: 51 bases, read in frame from base 1. V is pruned by 6 bases and J by 0 bases, leaving 14 bases of the junction without a gene match. Synthesis of TCR cDNA relied on 5'RACE template switching, a step that introduced a universal primer site along with unique molecular identifiers. Priming of cDNA synthesis was performed from both the TCR alpha and TCR beta constant segments. Library amplification used two PCR steps, and the second PCR step added sample barcodes and sequencing adapters. Sequencing of libraries was performed on Illumina HiSeq 2500 (2x100 bp) or NovaSeq (2x150 bp). In the source study's methods: MIGEC handled demultiplexing of reads and collapsing into UMI consensus sequences, while MiXCR performed V(D)J alignment. Using edgeR on replicate PBMC samples, clonotypes were called vaccine-responding if FDR was below 0.01 and the log2 fold change was above 5 up to day 15. Bulk clonotypes were assigned CD4 or CD8 identity according to which sequenced CD4 or CD8 repertoire held them at higher abundance. TCRdb applied fastp at Q25 and MiXCR to the public reads, then kept only in-frame beta chains. When rows share a CDR3 protein, they turn into one entry using the most common DNA and genes. The V and J calls and clone size are TCRdb's, not the authors'. This sample lists around 610,000 distinct CDR3 sequences; roughly 14% were detected once. The ten largest make up over 12% of the sample.

Sample treatment or condition, as interpreted from the label and publication: live attenuated yellow fever vaccine strain. At each blood-draw timepoint, two biological replicates of bulk PBMCs were collected. PBMCs were isolated from peripheral blood using a standard Ficoll-Paque protocol. TriZol was used to extract RNA from bulk PBMCs, from CD4 and CD8 fractions, and from dextramer-positive and dextramer-negative fractions. The source was PBMCs, collected on the day of the yellow fever booster vaccination. Recombination joined TRBV12-3 or TRBV12-4 with TRBJ2-7; 7 central nucleotides agree with TRBD1. The receptor's source is a man aged 25 to 40 who received the YFV17D yellow fever vaccine. The DNA sequence reads TGTGCCAGCAGCCTAAGAGTTTTCCGGGACAGCTCCTACGAGCAGTACTTC. Translated, this is CASSLRVFRDSSYEQYF.